The text below deals with one T cell receptor beta chain. CDR1 and CDR2 (germline): SGHAT, FQNNGV. V dropped 2 bases and J dropped 7; count of bases not matched to a gene: 3. The CDR3 has 14 residues. This entry comes from a study of blood T cell repertoires in COVID-19. Study-level background: There were acute and convalescent COVID-19 samples, and they came from the United States, Italy and Spain.

Clones were sequenced by immunoSEQ multiplex PCR, and TCRdb holds only the in-frame ones, with some missing. The table lists approximately 170,000 clones, 86% of them singletons. The sequence was obtained from a woman aged 70-85 years with acute or convalescent COVID-19. V gene TRBV11-2 combines with J gene TRBJ1-4; TRBD1 matches 8 bases. The sample consisted of peripheral blood. The DNA of the CDR3 is TGTGCCAGCAGCTTAACAGGGGGAGGTGAAAAACTGTTTTTT. It specifies CASSLTGGGEKLFF.